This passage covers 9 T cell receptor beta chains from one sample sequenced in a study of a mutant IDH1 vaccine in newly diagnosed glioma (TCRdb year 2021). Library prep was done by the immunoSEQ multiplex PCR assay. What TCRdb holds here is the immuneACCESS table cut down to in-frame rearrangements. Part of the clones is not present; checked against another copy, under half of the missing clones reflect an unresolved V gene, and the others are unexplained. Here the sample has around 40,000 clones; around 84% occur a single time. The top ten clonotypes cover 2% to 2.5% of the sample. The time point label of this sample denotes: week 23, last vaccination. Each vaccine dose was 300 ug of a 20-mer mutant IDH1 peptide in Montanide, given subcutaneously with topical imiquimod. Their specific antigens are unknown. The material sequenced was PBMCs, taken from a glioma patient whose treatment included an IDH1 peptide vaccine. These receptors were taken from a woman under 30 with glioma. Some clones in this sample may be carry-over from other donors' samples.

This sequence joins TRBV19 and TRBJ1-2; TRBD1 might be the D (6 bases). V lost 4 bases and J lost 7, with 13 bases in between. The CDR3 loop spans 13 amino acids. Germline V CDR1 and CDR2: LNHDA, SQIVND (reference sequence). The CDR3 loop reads CASSTQTGPGYTF. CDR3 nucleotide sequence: TGTGCCAGTAGTACCCAGACAGGACCTGGCTACACCTTC.

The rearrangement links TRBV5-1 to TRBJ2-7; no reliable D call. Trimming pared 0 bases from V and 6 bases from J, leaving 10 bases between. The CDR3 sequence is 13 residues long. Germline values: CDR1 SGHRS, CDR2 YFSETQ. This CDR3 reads CASSLEGMSEQYF. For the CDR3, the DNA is TGCGCCAGCAGCTTGGAAGGTATGAGCGAGCAGTACTTC.

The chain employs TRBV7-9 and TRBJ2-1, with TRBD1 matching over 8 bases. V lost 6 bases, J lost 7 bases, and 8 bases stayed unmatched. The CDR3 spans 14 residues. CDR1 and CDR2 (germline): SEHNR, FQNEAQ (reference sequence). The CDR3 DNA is TGTGCCAGCAGGCAGGGGGCGCCGGGGAATGAGCAGTTCTTC. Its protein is CASRQGAPGNEQFF.

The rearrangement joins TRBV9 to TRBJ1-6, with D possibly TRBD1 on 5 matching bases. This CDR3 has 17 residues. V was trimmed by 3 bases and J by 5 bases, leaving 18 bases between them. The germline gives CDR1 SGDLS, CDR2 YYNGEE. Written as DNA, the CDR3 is TGTGCCAGCAGCGCCCGTCGAGGGGCCGTCGATAATTCACCCCTCCACTTT. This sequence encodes CASSARRGAVDNSPLHF.

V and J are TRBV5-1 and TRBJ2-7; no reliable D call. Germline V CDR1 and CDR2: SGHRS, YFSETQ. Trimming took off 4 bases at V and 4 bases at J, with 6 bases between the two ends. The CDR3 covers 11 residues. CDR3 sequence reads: CASSRDYEQYF. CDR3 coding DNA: TGCGCCAGCAGCCGAGATTACGAGCAGTACTTC.

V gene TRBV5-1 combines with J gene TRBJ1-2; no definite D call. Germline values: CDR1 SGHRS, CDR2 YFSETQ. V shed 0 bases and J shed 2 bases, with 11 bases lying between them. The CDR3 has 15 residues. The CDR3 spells CASSLETSPNYGYTF. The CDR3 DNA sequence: TGCGCCAGCAGCTTGGAGACATCCCCGAACTATGGCTACACCTTC.

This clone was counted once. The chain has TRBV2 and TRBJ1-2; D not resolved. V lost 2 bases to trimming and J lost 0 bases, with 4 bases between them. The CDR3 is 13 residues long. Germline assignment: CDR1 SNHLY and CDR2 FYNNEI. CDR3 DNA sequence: TGTGCCAGCAGTGAACGCCCTAACTATGGCTACACCTTC. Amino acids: CASSERPNYGYTF. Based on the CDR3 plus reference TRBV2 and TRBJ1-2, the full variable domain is EPEVTQTPSHQVTQMGQEVILRCVPISNHLYFYWYRQILGQKVEFLVSFYNNEISEKSEIFDDQFSVERPDGSNFTLKIRSTKLEDSAMYFCASSERPNYGYTFGSGTRLTVV.

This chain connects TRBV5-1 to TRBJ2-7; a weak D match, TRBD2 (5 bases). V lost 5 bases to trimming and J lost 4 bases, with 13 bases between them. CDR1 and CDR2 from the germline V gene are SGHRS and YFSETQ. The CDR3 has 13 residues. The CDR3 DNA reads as TGCGCCAGCAGATCGGAGGTCCGATACGAGCAGTACTTC. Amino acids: CASRSEVRYEQYF.

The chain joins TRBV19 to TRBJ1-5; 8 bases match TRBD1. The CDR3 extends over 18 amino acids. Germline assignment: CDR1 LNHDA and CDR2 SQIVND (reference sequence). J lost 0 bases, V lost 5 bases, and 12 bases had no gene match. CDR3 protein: CASSPKTGAQYSNQPQHF. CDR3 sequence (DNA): TGTGCCAGTAGTCCGAAGACAGGGGCCCAATATAGCAATCAGCCCCAGCATTTT.